This T cell receptor (beta chain) was recovered during a study of OX40 agonist ivuxolimab in advanced cancers. In the study overall: Ivuxolimab was a fully human IgG2 agonistic monoclonal antibody targeting the costimulatory receptor OX40 (CD134). Prior anti-PD-1, anti-PD-L1 or anti-CTLA-4 therapy was permitted, and checkpoint inhibitors had been received by around 40% of dose-escalation patients. Intravenous ivuxolimab was administered to patients every 2 weeks at six dose levels: 0.01, 0.1, 0.3, 1.5, 3 and 10 mg/kg. The point of sequencing TCRbeta in the periphery was to test whether ivuxolimab changed TCR sequence diversity and drove clonal T-cell expansion. The paper reports the monotherapy dose-escalation portion (N = 52 patients) of the phase I ivuxolimab trial. Partial responses were achieved by three dose-escalation patients, of whom one had hepatocellular carcinoma and two had cutaneous melanoma. A male proportion of 75% to 85% and a mean age of about 60 years, ranging from about 20 to 85, were recorded for the dose-escalation cohort. Of the roughly 50 dose-escalation patients, hepatocellular carcinoma was present in about 19, melanoma in some 15, renal cell carcinoma in 9 and head and neck cancer in 9. General study outcomes and caveats: In partial responders in the 0.1-3.0 mg/kg groups, normalized peripheral clonal expansion was found to be among the lowest, especially among CD8+ T cells. At doses of 0.1 to 3.0 mg/kg, clonal expansion of both CD4+ and CD8+ blood T cells was observed from baseline to week 6. After ivuxolimab, CD8+ T cells had more expanded clones than CD4+ T cells on average. Low levels of normalized T-cell clonal expansion were also shown by some nonresponding patients. The antigen specificity of the peripheral T cells that underwent clonal expansion was not determined.

Genomic DNA was extracted from sorted cells for sequencing of the TCRbeta CDR3 region. TCRbeta CDR3 regions were sequenced using the immunoSEQ Assay. TCRdb obtained this table from immuneACCESS and retained in-frame rearrangements with V and J assigned. These tables miss some clones; where compared with another copy, unresolved V genes account for less than half of the shortfall, and the remainder is unexplained. Across this sample there are 55,000 to 80,000 clones, with more than 70% seen only once. Clones ranked in the top ten supply about 7.4% of the sample. Regarding this clone: It has no known antigen specificity. No base quality information exists; no much larger clone differs at one position.

Patients with a history of autoimmune disease or receiving systemic immunosuppression were excluded from the trial. In every dose cohort, peripheral blood was drawn for TCR sequencing at baseline, cycle 4 day 1, and cycle 7 day 1. The samples were taken from a phase I, first-in-human, multicenter, open-label dose-escalation trial of ivuxolimab. Adults with locally advanced or metastatic melanoma, renal cell, hepatocellular, or head and neck squamous cell carcinoma were enrolled in the trial. Before TCR sequencing, CD4+ T cells and CD8+ T cells from peripheral blood were sorted into separate populations. Looking up the germline V gene yields CDR1 MDHEN and CDR2 SYDVKM. From its cysteine to its phenylalanine, the CDR3 spans 16 amino acids. The read is trimmed to its CDR3 DNA, 48 bases read in frame from base 1. The V and J ends are trimmed by 2 bases and 6 bases, leaving 17 bases between them.

The clonotype comes from an adult with an advanced solid tumor such as melanoma, head and neck, liver or kidney cancer. The material sequenced was CD4+ or CD8+ T cells sorted from blood, taken in a trial of the OX40 agonist ivuxolimab. In this chain, TRBV28 is recombined with TRBJ1-5; TRBD1 might be the D gene, on 5 matching bases. The DNA reads as follows: TGTGCCAGCAGTTTACTGTCAGTAGCGGGGCGTCAGCCCCAGCATTTT. Protein translation: CASSLLSVAGRQPQHF. The CDR3 plus the reference TRBV28 and TRBJ1-5 genes for the other parts give the full variable domain: DVKVTQSSRYLVKRTGEKVFLECVQDMDHENMFWYRQDPGLGLRLIYFSYDVKMKEKGDIPEGYSVSREKKERFSLILESASTNQTSMYLCASSLLSVAGRQPQHFGDGTRLSIL.